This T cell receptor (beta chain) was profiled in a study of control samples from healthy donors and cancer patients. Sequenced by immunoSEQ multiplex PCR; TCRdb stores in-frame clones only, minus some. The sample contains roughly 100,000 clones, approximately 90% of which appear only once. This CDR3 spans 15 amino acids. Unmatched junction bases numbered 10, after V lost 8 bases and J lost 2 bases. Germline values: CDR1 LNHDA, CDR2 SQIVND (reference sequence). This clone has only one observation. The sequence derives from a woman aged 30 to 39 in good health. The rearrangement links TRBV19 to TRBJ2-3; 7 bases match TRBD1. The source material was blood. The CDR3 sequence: CASDSSGTDTDTQYF. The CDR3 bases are TGTGCCAGTGACTCGTCCGGGACAGACACAGATACGCAGTATTTT.